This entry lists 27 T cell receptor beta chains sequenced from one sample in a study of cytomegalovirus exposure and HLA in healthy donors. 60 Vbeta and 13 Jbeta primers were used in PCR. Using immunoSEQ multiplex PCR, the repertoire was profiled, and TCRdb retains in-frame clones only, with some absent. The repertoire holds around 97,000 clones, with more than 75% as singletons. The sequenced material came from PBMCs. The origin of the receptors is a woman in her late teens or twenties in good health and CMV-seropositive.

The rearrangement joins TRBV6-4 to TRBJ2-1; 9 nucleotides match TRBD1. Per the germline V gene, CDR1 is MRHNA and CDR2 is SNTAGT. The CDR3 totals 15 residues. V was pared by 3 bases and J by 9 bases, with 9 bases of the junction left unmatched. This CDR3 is CASSENPGTGTEQFF. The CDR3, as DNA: TGTGCCAGCAGTGAAAACCCCGGGACAGGGACTGAGCAGTTCTTC.

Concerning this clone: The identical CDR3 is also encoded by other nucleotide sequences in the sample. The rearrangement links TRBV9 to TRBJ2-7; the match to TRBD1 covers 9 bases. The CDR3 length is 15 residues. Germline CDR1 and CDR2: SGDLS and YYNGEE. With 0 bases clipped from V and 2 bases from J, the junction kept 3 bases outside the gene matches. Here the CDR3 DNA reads TGTGCCAGCAGCGTAGGACAGGGGGGTACCTACGAGCAGTACTTC. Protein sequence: CASSVGQGGTYEQYF.

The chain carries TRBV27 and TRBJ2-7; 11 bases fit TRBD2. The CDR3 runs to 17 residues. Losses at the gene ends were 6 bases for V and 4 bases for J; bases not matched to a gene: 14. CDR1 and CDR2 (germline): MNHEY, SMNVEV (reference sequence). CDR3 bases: TGTGCCAGCAGCCCCGAAGGTCTAGCGGGAGGAATTTACGAGCAGTACTTC. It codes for CASSPEGLAGGIYEQYF.

CDR3 DNA sequence: TGTGCCAGCAGCCAAGAAGTGGGGGGAGATCAGCCCCAGCATTTT. Its protein is CASSQEVGGDQPQHF. The V gene is TRBV4-2, the J gene TRBJ1-5, with D tentatively TRBD1 (5 bases). Germline CDR1 LGHNA, CDR2 YNFKEQ. The V end lost 0 bases, the J end lost 5 bases, and 11 bases lay between the germline ends. This CDR3 is 15 amino acids long.

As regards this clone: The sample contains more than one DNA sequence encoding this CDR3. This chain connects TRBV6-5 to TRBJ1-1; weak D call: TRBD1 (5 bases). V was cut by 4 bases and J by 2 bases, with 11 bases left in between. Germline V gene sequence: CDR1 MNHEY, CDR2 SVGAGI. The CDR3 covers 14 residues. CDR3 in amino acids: CASSLLGGNTEAFF. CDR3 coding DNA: TGTGCCAGCAGTTTGTTGGGGGGAAACACTGAAGCTTTCTTT.

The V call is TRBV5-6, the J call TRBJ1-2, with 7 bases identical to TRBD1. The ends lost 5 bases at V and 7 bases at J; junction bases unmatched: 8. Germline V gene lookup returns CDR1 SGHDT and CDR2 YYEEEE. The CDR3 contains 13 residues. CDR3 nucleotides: TGTGCCAGCAGGCGCGACAGGGCTGGTGGCTACACCTTC. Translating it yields CASRRDRAGGYTF.

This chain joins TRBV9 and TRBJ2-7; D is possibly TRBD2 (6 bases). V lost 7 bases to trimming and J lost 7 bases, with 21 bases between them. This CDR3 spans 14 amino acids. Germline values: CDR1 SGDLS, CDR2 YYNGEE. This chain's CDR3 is CASGTEGLSGEQYF. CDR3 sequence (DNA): TGTGCCAGCGGTACGGAGGGATTATCGGGGGAGCAGTACTTC. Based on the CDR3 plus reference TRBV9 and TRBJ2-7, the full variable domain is DSGVTQTPKHLITATGQRVTLRCSPRSGDLSVYWYQQSLDQGLQFLIQYYNGEERAKGNILERFSAQQFPDLHSELNLSSLELGDSALYFCASGTEGLSGEQYFGPGTRLTVT.

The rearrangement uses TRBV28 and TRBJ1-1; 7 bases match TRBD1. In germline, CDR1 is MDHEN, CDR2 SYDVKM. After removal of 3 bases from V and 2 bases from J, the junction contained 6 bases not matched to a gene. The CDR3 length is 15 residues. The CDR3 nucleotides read TGTGCCAGCAGTTTTAGACAGGGCCTTAACACTGAAGCTTTCTTT. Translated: CASSFRQGLNTEAFF.

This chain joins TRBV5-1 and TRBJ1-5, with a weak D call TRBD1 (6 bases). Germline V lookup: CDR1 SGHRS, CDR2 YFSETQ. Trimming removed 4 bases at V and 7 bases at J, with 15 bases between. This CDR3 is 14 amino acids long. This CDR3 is CASSDSSGGQPQHF. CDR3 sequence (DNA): TGCGCCAGCAGCGACTCGAGTGGGGGCCAGCCCCAGCATTTT.

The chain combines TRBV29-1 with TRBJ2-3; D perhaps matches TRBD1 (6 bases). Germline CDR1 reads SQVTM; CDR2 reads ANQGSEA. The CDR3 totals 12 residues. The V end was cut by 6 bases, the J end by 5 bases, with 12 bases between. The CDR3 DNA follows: TGCAGCGTGGGGACAACGGGAGATACGCAGTATTTT. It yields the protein CSVGTTGDTQYF.

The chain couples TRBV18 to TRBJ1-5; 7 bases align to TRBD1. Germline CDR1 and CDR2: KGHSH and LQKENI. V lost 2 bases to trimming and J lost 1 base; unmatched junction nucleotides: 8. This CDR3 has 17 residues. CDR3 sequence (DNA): TGTGCCAGCTCACCAAGTGCCGGGACAGACAGCAATCAGCCCCAGCATTTT. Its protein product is CASSPSAGTDSNQPQHF.

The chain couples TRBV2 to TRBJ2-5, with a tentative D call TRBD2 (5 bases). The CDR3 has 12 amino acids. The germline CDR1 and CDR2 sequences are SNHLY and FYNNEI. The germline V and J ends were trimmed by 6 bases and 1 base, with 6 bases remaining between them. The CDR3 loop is CASSGLQETQYF. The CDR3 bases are TGTGCCAGCAGCGGACTCCAAGAGACCCAGTACTTC.

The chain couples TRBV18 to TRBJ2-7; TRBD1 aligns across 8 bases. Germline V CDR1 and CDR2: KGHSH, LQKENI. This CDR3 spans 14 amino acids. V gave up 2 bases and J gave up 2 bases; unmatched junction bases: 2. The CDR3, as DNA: TGTGCCAGCTCACCAAACAGGGGGGCCTACGAGCAGTACTTC. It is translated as CASSPNRGAYEQYF.

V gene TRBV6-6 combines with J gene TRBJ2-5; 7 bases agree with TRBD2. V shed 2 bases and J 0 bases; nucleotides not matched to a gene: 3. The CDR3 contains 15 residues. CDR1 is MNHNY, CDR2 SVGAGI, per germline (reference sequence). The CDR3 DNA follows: TGTGCCAGCAGTTACCAGCGGGGAAACCAAGAGACCCAGTACTTC. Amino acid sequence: CASSYQRGNQETQYF.

The CDR3 region has the DNA TGCGCCAGCGGGCGGGCAACTAATGAAAAACTGTTTTTT. Residues: CASGRATNEKLFF. The chain employs TRBV4-1 and TRBJ1-4; D is uncertain. Germline CDR1 MGHRA, CDR2 YSYEKL. The CDR3 has 13 residues. Deletions cut 8 bases from V and 0 bases from J, with 7 bases between.

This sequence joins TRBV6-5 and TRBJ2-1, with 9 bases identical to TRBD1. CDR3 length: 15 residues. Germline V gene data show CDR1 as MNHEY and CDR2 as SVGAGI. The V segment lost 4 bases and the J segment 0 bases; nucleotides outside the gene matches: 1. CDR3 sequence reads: CASSLTGGSYNEQFF. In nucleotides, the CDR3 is TGTGCCAGCAGTTTGACAGGGGGCTCCTACAATGAGCAGTTCTTC.

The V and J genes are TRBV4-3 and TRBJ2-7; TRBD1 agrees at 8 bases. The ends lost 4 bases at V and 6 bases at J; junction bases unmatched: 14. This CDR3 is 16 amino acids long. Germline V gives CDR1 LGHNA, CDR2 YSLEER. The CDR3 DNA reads TGCGCCAGCAGCCCCCTTCAGGGAGGACAGGGCTGCGAGCAGTACTTC. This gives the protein CASSPLQGGQGCEQYF.

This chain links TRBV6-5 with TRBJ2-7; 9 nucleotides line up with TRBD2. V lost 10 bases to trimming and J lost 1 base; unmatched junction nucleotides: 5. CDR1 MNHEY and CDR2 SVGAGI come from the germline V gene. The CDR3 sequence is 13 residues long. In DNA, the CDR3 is TGTGCCACCGGACTAGCGCCTTCCTACGAGCAGTACTTC. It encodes CATGLAPSYEQYF.

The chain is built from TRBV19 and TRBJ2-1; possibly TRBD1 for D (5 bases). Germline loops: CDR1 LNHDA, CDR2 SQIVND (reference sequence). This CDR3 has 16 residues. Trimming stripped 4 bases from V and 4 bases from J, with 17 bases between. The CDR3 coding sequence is TGTGCCAGTAGTAGAGGACACGGCGCGATATACAATGAGCAGTTCTTC. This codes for CASSRGHGAIYNEQFF.

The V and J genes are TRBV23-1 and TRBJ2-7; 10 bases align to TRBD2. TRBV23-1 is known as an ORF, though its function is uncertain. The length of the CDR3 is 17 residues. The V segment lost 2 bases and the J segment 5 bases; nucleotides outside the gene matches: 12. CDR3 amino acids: CASSQEGLATFLHEQYF. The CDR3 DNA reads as TGCGCCAGCAGTCAAGAGGGACTAGCGACCTTCCTTCACGAGCAGTACTTC.

The CDR3 bases are TGCGCCAGCAGCTTGGGGGCTAGCAACACCGGGGAGCTGTTTTTT. Its protein is CASSLGASNTGELFF. This chain links TRBV5-1 with TRBJ2-2; TRBD2 is a possible D gene (5 bases). CDR3 length: 15 amino acids. CDR1 and CDR2 (germline): SGHRS, YFSETQ. Trimming removed 0 bases from V and 2 bases from J, with 8 bases in between.

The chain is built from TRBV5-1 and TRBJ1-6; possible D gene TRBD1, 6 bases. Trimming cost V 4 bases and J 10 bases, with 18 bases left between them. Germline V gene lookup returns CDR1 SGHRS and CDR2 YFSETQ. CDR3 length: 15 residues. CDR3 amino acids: CASSMGQVLQSPLHF. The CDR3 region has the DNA TGCGCCAGCAGCATGGGACAAGTATTACAGTCACCCCTCCACTTT.

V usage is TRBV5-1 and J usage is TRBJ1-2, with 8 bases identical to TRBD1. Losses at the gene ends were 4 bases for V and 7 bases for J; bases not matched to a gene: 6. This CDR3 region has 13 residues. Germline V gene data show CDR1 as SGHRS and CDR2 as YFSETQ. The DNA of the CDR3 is TGCGCCAGCAGCCCACAGGGGGATTCTGGCTACACCTTC. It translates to CASSPQGDSGYTF.

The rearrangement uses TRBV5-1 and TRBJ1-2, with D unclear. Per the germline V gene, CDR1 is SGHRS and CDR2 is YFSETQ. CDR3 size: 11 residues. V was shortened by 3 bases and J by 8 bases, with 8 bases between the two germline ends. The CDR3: CASSSGKGYTF. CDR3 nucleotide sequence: TGCGCCAGCAGCTCGGGAAAAGGCTACACCTTC.

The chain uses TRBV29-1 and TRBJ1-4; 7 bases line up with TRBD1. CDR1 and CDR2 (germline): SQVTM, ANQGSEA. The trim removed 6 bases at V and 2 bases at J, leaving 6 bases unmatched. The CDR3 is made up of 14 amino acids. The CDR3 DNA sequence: TGCAGCGTGTACAGGGGCGACACTAATGAAAAACTGTTTTTT. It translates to CSVYRGDTNEKLFF.

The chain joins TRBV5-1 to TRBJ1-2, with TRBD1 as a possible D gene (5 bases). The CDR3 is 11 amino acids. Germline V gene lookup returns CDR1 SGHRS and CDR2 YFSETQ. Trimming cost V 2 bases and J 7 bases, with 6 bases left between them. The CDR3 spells CASSLGVGYTF. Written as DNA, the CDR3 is TGCGCCAGCAGCTTAGGGGTTGGCTACACCTTC.

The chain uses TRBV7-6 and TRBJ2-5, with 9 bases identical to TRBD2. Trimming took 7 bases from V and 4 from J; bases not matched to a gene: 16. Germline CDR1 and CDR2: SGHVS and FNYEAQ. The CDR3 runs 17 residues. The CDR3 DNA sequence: TGTGCCAGCACTTCCATTAAAAGCGGGAGGATGAGAGAGACCCAGTACTTC. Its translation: CASTSIKSGRMRETQYF.